The 8 T cell receptor beta chains below were found in one sample sequenced in a study of blood T cell repertoires in COVID-19. Produced via immunoSEQ multiplex PCR; TCRdb's table is partial and in-frame only. The sample holds over 60,000 clones, 70% to 90% seen once. The sample taken for sequencing was peripheral blood. The receptors come from a man in his 70s with active or convalescent COVID-19.

This chain joins TRBV28 and TRBJ2-7, with a weak D call TRBD2 (7 bases). Trimming took 3 bases from V and 0 from J, leaving 15 bases between them. This CDR3 has 16 residues. CDR1 is MDHEN and CDR2 is SYDVKM in the germline V gene. The CDR3 nucleotides read TGTGCCAGCAGTTTGATAGGGGGGGGACCCTCCTACGAGCAGTACTTC. Amino acids: CASSLIGGGPSYEQYF.

The V gene is TRBV28, the J gene TRBJ2-4; D possibly corresponds to TRBD1 (6 bases). There are 13 residues in the CDR3. V was trimmed by 7 bases and J by 7 bases, leaving 14 bases between them. Looked up from germline, CDR1 is MDHEN and CDR2 is SYDVKM. CDR3 sequence: CASIPSGENIQYF. CDR3 DNA sequence: TGTGCCAGCATCCCATCAGGGGAGAACATTCAGTACTTC.

This clone was recorded only once. V is TRBV28 and J is TRBJ1-2; perhaps TRBD1 as D (6 bases). Trimming took off 1 base at V and 6 bases at J, with 18 bases between the two ends. The CDR3 loop spans 16 amino acids. Germline V CDR1 and CDR2: MDHEN, SYDVKM. The CDR3 is CASSLLISGQRHGYTF. For the CDR3, the DNA is TGTGCCAGCAGTTTATTAATATCGGGACAAAGACATGGCTACACCTTC.

The chain couples TRBV7-3 to TRBJ2-1; 10 nucleotides line up with TRBD2. The CDR3 runs 15 residues. V lost 3 bases and J lost 6; bases outside the gene matches: 5. Germline CDR1 is SGHTA and CDR2 is FQGTGA. CDR3 DNA: TGTGCCAGCAGCTTTGGACTAGCGGAGGGCAATGAGCAGTTCTTC. This encodes CASSFGLAEGNEQFF.

This clone was seen a single time. The chain uses TRBV4-2 and TRBJ2-3; 13 nucleotides align to TRBD2. From germline, CDR1 is LGHNA and CDR2 YNFKEQ. With V trimmed by 0 bases and J by 6 bases, 3 bases remained unmatched. This CDR3 has 16 amino acids. The DNA for the CDR3 is TGTGCCAGCAGCCAAGATTGGACTAGCGGGAGTGATACGCAGTATTTT. Translation: CASSQDWTSGSDTQYF.

This chain links TRBV7-6 with TRBJ2-1, with 7 bases lining up with TRBD2. J gave up 4 bases and V 5 bases, and 11 bases lay outside the gene matches. The CDR3 loop spans 16 amino acids. Germline-derived CDR1 and CDR2 are SGHVS and FNYEAQ. In nucleotides, the CDR3 is TGTGCCAGCAGCCGTCTGGCTAGCGGTGTATACAATGAGCAGTTCTTC. It encodes CASSRLASGVYNEQFF.

V usage is TRBV19 and J usage is TRBJ1-3, with D uncertain. Trimming took off 3 bases at V and 1 base at J, with 7 bases between the two ends. The CDR3 length is 14 residues. CDR1 is LNHDA and CDR2 is SQIVND in the germline V gene (reference sequence). The CDR3 loop reads CASSIPGSGNTIYF. The CDR3 nucleotides are TGTGCCAGTAGTATCCCGGGTTCTGGAAACACCATATATTTT. The full variable domain, its missing parts supplied by reference TRBV19 and TRBJ1-3, is DGGITQSPKYLFRKEGQNVTLSCEQNLNHDAMYWYRQDPGQGLRLIYYSQIVNDFQKGDIAEGYSVSREKKESFPLTVTSAQKNPTAFYLCASSIPGSGNTIYFGEGSWLTVV.

Note on this clone: Other DNA sequences in this sample translate to the same CDR3. The rearrangement joins TRBV11-2 to TRBJ2-1; D may be TRBD2 (7 bases). This CDR3 comprises 14 residues. V was shortened by 5 bases and J by 7 bases, with 15 bases between the two germline ends. Germline assignment: CDR1 SGHAT and CDR2 FQNNGV. The CDR3 region is CASSLRGGGNEQFF. CDR3 sequence (DNA): TGTGCCAGCAGCCTTCGGGGAGGGGGGAATGAGCAGTTCTTC. The whole variable domain, remainder taken from reference TRBV11-2 and TRBJ2-1, is EAGVAQSPRYKIIEKRQSVAFWCNPISGHATLYWYQQILGQGPKLLIQFQNNGVVDDSQLPKDRFSAERLKGVDSTLKIQPAKLEDSAVYLCASSLRGGGNEQFFGPGTRLTVL.